This record concerns one T cell receptor beta chain sequence. Its antigen is undetermined. This CDR3 region has 13 residues. V shed 7 bases and J 6 bases; nucleotides not matched to a gene: 6. Germline-derived CDR1 and CDR2 are MNHNY and SVGAGI (reference sequence). This record comes from a study of blood T cells in healthy people across ages. For the second PCR, which ran for about 6 to 12 cycles, a sample-barcoded 5' primer and a J-beta primer mix were used. Each cDNA molecule received a tag from a template-switch adaptor that had 12 random nucleotides. Via MiXCR, TCRdb re-called the 5' RACE reads, giving one row per CDR3 protein. The profile shows roughly 680,000 distinct CDR3 sequences, around 21% of them singletons. General study findings and limits: Measured against age, TCR beta diversity per million T cells decreased in a roughly linear manner.

Peripheral blood samples of roughly 9.9 milliliters were drawn from each donor. This chain joins TRBV6-6 and TRBJ2-1, with 7 bases identical to TRBD2. The sequenced material came from blood. This receptor was obtained from a man in his 70s in good health. The CDR3 here is CASTRSGGNEQFF. The CDR3 bases are TGTGCCAGCACTCGTTCGGGGGGCAATGAGCAGTTCTTC.